This is a list of T cell receptor beta chains from one sample in a study of PD-L1 blockade in urothelial cancer. Some clones are missing from TCRdb's copy, which holds only in-frame ones; the method was immunoSEQ multiplex PCR. The sample has under 25,000 clones; approximately 83% are singletons. The specimen comprised PBMCs, sampled around atezolizumab (anti-PD-L1) treatment. Receptors originate from a man between 45 and 60 years old with urothelial cancer. The CDR3 runs from the conserved cysteine through the conserved F or W. D genes are given only for firm matches. Clone sizes are given selectively: once, few, many, or a class where the clone is expanded.

len	j_gene	v_gene	d_gene	abundance	CDR3nt	CDR3aa
16	TRBJ1-2	TRBV28	NA	NA	TGTGCCAGCACCTCCTTTGAGCAGGGGAGGGTGAGGACCCACACCTTC	CASTSFEQGRVRTHTF
17	TRBJ2-2	TRBV5-1	TRBD1	once	TGCGCCAGCAACTACCAAGGACAGGTAGCGAACACCGGGGAGCTGTTTTTT	CASNYQGQVANTGELFF
15	TRBJ2-1	TRBV4-1	NA	NA	TGCGCCAGCAGCCAAGCCCTGGGACAATTTAATGAGCAGTTCTTC	CASSQALGQFNEQFF
15	TRBJ2-1	TRBV5-8	TRBD2	NA	TGTGCCAGCAGCTTGTATAGCGGGAGGGCCGGAGAGCAGTTCTTC	CASSLYSGRAGEQFF
13	TRBJ1-1	TRBV5-1	NA	NA	TGCGCCAGCAGCTTGGATTCAGGGATGGAAGCTTTCTTT	CASSLDSGMEAFF
13	TRBJ2-7	TRBV7-8	NA	NA	TGTGCCAGCAGCTTAGCGATGCGGGGCGAGCAGTACTTC	CASSLAMRGEQYF
14	TRBJ1-1	TRBV7-8	NA	NA	TGTGCCAGCAGCTTAGCGGACAGGAACACTGAAGCTTTCTTT	CASSLADRNTEAFF
16	TRBJ1-2	TRBV4-1	NA	few	TGCGCCAGCAGCCAAGTTGTTACGGCGGAGCAGTCGGGCTACACCTTC	CASSQVVTAEQSGYTF
12	TRBJ1-1	TRBV2	NA	few	TGTGCCAGGCTCCGGGAGAACAGTGAAGCTTTCTTT	CARLRENSEAFF
13	TRBJ2-1	TRBV5-8	NA	NA	TGTGCCAGCAGCTTACAGGGATCTGATGAGCAGTTCTTC	CASSLQGSDEQFF
15	TRBJ2-1	TRBV7-9	TRBD2	NA	TGTGCCAGCAGCTTAGCCAGCGGGGGGGCGGGTGAGCAGTTCTTC	CASSLASGGAGEQFF
12	TRBJ2-3	TRBV13	NA	NA	TGTGCCAGCAGGAGAGAGGCAGATACGCAGTATTTT	CASRREADTQYF
16	TRBJ2-1	TRBV7-3	TRBD2	NA	TGTGCCAGCAGCTTAAAGGGGACTAGCGGATACAATGAGCAGTTCTTC	CASSLKGTSGYNEQFF
16	TRBJ2-2	TRBV11-2	NA	NA	TGTGCCAGCAGCCCGCCGCTGCGGTCTAATACCGGGGAGCTGTTTTTT	CASSPPLRSNTGELFF
14	TRBJ1-3	TRBV7-9	NA	NA	TGTGCCAGCAGCTTATCCAGCTCTGGAAACACCATATATTTT	CASSLSSSGNTIYF
14	TRBJ2-1	TRBV30	TRBD2	NA	TGTGCCTGGACCTCGGGAGGACTTGGCAATGAGCAGTTCTTC	CAWTSGGLGNEQFF
16	TRBJ1-3	TRBV2	TRBD1	NA	TGTGCCAGCAGTTCATCTCGGGACAGGGGTGGAAACACCATATATTTT	CASSSSRDRGGNTIYF
15	TRBJ1-4	TRBV27	NA	NA	TGTGCCAGCAGTTTCGCGGGAGGGAATAATGAAAAACTGTTTTTT	CASSFAGGNNEKLFF
16	TRBJ2-3	TRBV6-6	TRBD2	once	TGTGCCAGCAGTTATTCGCGGGGGGGTTTCACAGATACGCAGTATTTT	CASSYSRGGFTDTQYF
16	TRBJ2-3	TRBV25-1	TRBD2	NA	TGTGCCAGCAACCCAGGGGCGGGAGGGAACACAGATACGCAGTATTTT	CASNPGAGGNTDTQYF
14	TRBJ2-5	TRBV27	NA	NA	TGTGCCAGCAGTTTATCAAGGGGTGCGGAGACCCAGTACTTC	CASSLSRGAETQYF
13	TRBJ2-4	TRBV9	NA	once	TGTGCCAGCAGCGTAGTCCGCGGGGACATTCAGTACTTC	CASSVVRGDIQYF
15	TRBJ1-2	TRBV10-3	TRBD1	NA	TGTGCCATCAGTGCCAGGGGGCGAACCTCCTATGGCTACACCTTC	CAISARGRTSYGYTF
13	TRBJ2-5	TRBV29-1	NA	NA	TGCAGCGTTGTTGGAGGAATTCAAGAGACCCAGTACTTC	CSVVGGIQETQYF